This T cell receptor beta chain was sequenced during a study of T-cell reconstitution after alpha-beta-depleted transplantation in children. Germline V gene sequence: CDR1 LNHDA, CDR2 SQIVND (reference sequence). Trimming took 2 bases from V and 9 from J; bases not matched to a gene: 12. This CDR3 region has 17 residues. General study results and limits: Newly produced T cells mostly accounted for T-cell counts and diversity one year post-transplant. For some patients, TCRbeta diversity was high at day 60 because of recipient T cells and thymic progenitors that survived. Two months or so post-transplant, alpha-beta T cells reportedly derived from several hundred expanded graft clones.

Unique molecular identifiers were incorporated during preparation of the TCRbeta library. MiXCR, applied by TCRdb to the PCR reads, yields one record per CDR3 protein. The repertoire holds some 120,000 distinct CDR3 sequences, with roughly 24% as singletons. Remarks on this clonotype: Its matching antigen is unknown.

This sequence joins TRBV19 and TRBJ2-1; the match to TRBD2 covers 11 bases. The starting material was PBMCs, mostly from graft donor cells, obtained 180 days after TCRalphabeta/CD19-depleted stem cell transplant. The sequence was collected from a male patient aged 2-9 years who had a stem cell transplant for chronic granulomatous disease, so the T cells may come from the graft donor. The CDR3: CASSIFSLAGARGEQFF. The CDR3 bases are TGTGCCAGTAGTATATTCTCACTAGCGGGAGCCCGGGGTGAGCAGTTCTTC. The full variable domain, with the rest looked up from reference TRBV19 and TRBJ2-1, is DGGITQSPKYLFRKEGQNVTLSCEQNLNHDAMYWYRQDPGQGLRLIYYSQIVNDFQKGDIAEGYSVSREKKESFPLTVTSAQKNPTAFYLCASSIFSLAGARGEQFFGPGTRLTVL.